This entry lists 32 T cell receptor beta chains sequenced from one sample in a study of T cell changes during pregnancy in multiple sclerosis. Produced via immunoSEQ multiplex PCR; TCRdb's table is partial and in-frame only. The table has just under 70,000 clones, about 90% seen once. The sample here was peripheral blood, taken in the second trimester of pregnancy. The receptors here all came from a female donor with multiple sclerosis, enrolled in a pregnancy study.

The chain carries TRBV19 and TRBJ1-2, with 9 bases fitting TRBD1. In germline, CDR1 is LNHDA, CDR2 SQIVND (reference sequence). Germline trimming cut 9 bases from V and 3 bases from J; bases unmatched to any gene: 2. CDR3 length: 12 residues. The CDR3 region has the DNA TGTGCCAGCAGGACAGGGGACTATGGCTACACCTTC. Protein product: CASRTGDYGYTF.

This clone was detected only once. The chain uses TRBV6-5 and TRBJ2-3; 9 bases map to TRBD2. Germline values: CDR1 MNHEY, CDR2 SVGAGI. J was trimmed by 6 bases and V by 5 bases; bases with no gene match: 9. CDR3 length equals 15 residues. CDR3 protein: CASSPRGGGEDTQYF. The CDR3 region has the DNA TGTGCCAGCAGTCCCCGCGGCGGGGGGGAGGATACGCAGTATTTT.

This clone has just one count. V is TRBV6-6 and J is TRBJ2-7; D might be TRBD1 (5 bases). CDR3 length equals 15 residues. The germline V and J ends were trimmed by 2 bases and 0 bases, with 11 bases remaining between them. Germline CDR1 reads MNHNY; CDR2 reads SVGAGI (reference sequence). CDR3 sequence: CASSYRGGSSYEQYF. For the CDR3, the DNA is TGTGCCAGCAGTTACAGGGGCGGAAGCTCCTACGAGCAGTACTTC.

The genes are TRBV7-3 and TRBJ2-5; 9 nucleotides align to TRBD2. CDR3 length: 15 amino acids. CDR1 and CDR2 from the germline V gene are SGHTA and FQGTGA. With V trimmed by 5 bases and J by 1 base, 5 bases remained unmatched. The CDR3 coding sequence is TGTGCCAGCAGCCTCGGGACTAGCCTCCAAGAGACCCAGTACTTC. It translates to CASSLGTSLQETQYF.

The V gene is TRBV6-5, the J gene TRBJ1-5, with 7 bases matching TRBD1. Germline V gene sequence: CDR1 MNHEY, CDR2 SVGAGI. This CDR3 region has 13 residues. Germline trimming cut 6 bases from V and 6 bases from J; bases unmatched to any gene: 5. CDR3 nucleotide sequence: TGTGCCAGCAGACAGGGGTACACTCAGCCCCAGCATTTT. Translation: CASRQGYTQPQHF.

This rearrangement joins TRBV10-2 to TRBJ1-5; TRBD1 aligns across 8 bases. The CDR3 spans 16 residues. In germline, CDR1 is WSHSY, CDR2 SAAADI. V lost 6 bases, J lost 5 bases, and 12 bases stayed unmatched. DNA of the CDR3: TGCGCCAGCAGCGGAGGGGACAGGAGGCCCCATCAGCCCCAGCATTTT. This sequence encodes CASSGGDRRPHQPQHF.

The CDR3 here is CASSPSGGSYEQYF. The DNA of the CDR3 is TGTGCCAGCAGCCCCTCGGGGGGGTCCTACGAGCAGTACTTC. J is TRBJ2-7 and V is TRBV7-2, with 8 bases lining up with TRBD2. In germline, CDR1 is SGHTA, CDR2 FQGNSA. After removal of 5 bases from V and 1 base from J, the junction contained 4 bases not matched to a gene. The CDR3 spans 14 residues.

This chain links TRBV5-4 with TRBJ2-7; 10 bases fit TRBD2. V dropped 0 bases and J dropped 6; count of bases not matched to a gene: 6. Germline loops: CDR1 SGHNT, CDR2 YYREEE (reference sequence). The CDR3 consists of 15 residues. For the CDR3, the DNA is TGTGCCAGCAGCTTGGGGGCTAGCGGGGGCCTCGAGCAGTACTTC. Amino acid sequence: CASSLGASGGLEQYF.

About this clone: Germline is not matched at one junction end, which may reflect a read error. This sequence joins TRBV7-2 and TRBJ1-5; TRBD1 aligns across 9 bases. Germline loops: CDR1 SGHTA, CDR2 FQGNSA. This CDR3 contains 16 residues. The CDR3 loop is CASSFTGTGSSQPQHF. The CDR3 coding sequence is TGTGCCAGCAGCTTCACCGGGACAGGGAGCAGTCAGCCCCAGCATTTT.

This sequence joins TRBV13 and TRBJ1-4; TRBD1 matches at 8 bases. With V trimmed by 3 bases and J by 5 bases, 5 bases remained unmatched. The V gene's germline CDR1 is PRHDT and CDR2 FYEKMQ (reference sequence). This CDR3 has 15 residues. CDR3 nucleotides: TGTGCCAGCAGCTTCAGGGGGCGCTGGAATGAAAAACTGTTTTTT. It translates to CASSFRGRWNEKLFF.

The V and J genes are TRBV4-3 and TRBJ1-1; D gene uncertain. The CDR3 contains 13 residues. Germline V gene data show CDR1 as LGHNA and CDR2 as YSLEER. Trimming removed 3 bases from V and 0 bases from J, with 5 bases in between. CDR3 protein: CASSQSLNTEAFF. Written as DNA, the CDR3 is TGCGCCAGCAGCCAGAGTTTGAACACTGAAGCTTTCTTT.

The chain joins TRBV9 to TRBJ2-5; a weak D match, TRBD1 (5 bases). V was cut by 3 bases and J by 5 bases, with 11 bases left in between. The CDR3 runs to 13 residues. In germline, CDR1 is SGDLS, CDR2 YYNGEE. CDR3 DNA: TGTGCCAGCAGCGAAGACAGTTTTGAGACCCAGTACTTC. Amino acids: CASSEDSFETQYF.

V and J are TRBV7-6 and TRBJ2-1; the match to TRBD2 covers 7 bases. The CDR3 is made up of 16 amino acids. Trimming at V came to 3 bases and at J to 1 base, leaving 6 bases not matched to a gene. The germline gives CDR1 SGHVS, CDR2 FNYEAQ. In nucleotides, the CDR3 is TGTGCCAGCAGCTTCCGGGCGGGGGTATCCTACAATGAGCAGTTCTTC. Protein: CASSFRAGVSYNEQFF. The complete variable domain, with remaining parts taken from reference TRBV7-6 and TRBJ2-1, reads GAGVSQSPRYKVTKRGQDVALRCDPISGHVSLYWYRQALGQGPEFLTYFNYEAQQDKSGLPNDRFSAERPEGSISTLTIQRTEQRDSAMYRCASSFRAGVSYNEQFFGPGTRLTVL.

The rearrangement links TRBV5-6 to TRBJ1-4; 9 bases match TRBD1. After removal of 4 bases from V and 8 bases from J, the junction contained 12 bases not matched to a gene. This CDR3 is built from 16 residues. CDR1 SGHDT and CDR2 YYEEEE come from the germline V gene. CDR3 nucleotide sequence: TGTGCCAGCAGCGACGATAACAGGGGGCAGCGAGAAAAACTGTTTTTT. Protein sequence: CASSDDNRGQREKLFF.

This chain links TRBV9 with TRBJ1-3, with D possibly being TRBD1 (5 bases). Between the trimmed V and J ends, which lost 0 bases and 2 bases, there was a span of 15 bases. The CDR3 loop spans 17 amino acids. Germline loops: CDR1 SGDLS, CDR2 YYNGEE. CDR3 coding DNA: TGTGCCAGCAGCGTAGACGTCTGGGAGGGACCTGGAAACACCATATATTTT. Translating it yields CASSVDVWEGPGNTIYF.

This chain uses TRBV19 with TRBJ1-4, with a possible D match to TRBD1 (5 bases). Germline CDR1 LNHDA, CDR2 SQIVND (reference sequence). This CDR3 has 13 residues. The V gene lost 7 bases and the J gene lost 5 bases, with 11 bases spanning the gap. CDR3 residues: CASKDSSNEKLFF. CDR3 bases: TGTGCCAGTAAAGACAGCTCAAATGAAAAACTGTTTTTT.

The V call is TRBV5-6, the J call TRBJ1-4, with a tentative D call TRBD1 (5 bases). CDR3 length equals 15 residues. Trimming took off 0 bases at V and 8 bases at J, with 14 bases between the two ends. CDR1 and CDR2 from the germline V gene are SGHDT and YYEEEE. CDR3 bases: TGTGCCAGCAGCTTGGCCGGTCAGGGTAGCGAAAAACTGTTTTTT. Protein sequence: CASSLAGQGSEKLFF.

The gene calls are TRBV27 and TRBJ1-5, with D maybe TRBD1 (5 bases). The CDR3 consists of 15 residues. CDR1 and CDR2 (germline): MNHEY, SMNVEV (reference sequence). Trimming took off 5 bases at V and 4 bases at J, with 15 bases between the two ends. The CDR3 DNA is TGTGCCAGCAGTACCCGCAGGGAATGGAATCAGCCCCAGCATTTT. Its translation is CASSTRREWNQPQHF.

CDR3 sequence: CASSTYQGEEKLFF. The CDR3 coding sequence is TGTGCCAGCAGCACTTACCAGGGGGAAGAAAAACTGTTTTTT. The chain is built from TRBV6-5 and TRBJ1-4, with 7 bases identical to TRBD1. Germline V gene lookup returns CDR1 MNHEY and CDR2 SVGAGI. Unmatched junction bases numbered 9, after V lost 6 bases and J lost 8 bases. The CDR3 has 14 amino acids.

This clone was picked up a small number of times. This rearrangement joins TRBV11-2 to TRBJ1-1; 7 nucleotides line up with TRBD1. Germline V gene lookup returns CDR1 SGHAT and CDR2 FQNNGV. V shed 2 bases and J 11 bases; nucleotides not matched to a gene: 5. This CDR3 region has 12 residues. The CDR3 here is CASSLSGGVAFF. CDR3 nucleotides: TGTGCCAGCAGCTTATCAGGGGGAGTCGCTTTCTTT. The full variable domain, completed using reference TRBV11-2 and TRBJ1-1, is EAGVAQSPRYKIIEKRQSVAFWCNPISGHATLYWYQQILGQGPKLLIQFQNNGVVDDSQLPKDRFSAERLKGVDSTLKIQPAKLEDSAVYLCASSLSGGVAFFGQGTRLTVV.

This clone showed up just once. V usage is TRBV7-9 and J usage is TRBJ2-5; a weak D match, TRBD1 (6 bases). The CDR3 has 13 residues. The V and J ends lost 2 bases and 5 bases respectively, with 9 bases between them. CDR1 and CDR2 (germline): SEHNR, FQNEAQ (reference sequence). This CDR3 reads CASSLKGVETQYF. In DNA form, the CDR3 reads TGTGCCAGCAGCTTAAAGGGGGTTGAGACCCAGTACTTC.

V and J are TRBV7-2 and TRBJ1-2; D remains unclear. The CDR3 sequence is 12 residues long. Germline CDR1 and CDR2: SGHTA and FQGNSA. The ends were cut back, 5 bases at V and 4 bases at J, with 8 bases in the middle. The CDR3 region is CASSPMAYGYTF. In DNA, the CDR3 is TGTGCCAGCAGCCCGATGGCCTATGGCTACACCTTC.

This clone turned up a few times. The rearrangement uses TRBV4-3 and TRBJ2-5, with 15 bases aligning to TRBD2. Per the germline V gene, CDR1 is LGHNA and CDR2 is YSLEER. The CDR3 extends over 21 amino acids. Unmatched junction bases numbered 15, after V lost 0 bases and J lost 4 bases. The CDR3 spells CASSQDPTGTSGGPLGETQYF. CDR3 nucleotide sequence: TGCGCCAGCAGCCAAGATCCCACCGGGACTAGCGGGGGGCCTTTGGGAGAGACCCAGTACTTC.

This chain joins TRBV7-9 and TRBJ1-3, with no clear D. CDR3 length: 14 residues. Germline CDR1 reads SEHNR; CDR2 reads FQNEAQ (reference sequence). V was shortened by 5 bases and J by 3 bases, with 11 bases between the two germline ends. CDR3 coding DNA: TGTGCCAGCAGCCATGACATTGGTGGAAACACCATATATTTT. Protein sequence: CASSHDIGGNTIYF.

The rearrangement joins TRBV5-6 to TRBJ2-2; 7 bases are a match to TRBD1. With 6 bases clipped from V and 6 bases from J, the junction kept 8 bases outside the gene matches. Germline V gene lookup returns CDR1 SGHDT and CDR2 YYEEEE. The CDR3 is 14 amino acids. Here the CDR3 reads CASIKQGYAGELFF. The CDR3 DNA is TGTGCCAGCATCAAACAGGGGTACGCCGGGGAGCTGTTTTTT.

DNA of the CDR3: TGTGCCAGCAGTTCTGTCAATCAGCCCCAGCATTTT. Translation: CASSSVNQPQHF. The rearrangement links TRBV5-5 to TRBJ1-5, with no clear D. The CDR3 contains 12 residues. The V end lost 5 bases, the J end lost 3 bases, and 6 bases lay between the germline ends. Germline V gene data show CDR1 as SGHKS and CDR2 as YYEKEE (reference sequence).

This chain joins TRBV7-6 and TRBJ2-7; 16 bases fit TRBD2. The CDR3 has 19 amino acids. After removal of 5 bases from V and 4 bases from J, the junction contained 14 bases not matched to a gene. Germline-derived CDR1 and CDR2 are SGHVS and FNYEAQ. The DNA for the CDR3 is TGTGCCAGCAGCCCTCCGGGACTAGCGGGGGGGTCCCTCGGGTACGAGCAGTACTTC. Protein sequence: CASSPPGLAGGSLGYEQYF.

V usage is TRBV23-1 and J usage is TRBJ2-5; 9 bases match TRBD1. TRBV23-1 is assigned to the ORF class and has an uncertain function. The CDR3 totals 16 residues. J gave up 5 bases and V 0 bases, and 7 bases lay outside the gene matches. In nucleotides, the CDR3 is TGCGCCAGCAGTCAATCCTTACAGGGGGCTGAGGAGACCCAGTACTTC. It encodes CASSQSLQGAEETQYF.

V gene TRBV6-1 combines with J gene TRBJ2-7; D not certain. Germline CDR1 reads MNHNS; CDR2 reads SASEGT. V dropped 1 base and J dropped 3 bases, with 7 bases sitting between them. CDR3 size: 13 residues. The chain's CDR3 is CASSEGHSYEQYF. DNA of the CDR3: TGTGCCAGCAGTGAAGGGCACAGCTACGAGCAGTACTTC.

CDR3 nucleotides: TGTGCCAGTAGTATTGGACAGGCACACTATGGCTACACCTTC. It encodes CASSIGQAHYGYTF. V usage is TRBV19 and J usage is TRBJ1-2, with 7 bases fitting TRBD1. Germline V gene data show CDR1 as LNHDA and CDR2 as SQIVND (reference sequence). J lost 3 bases, V lost 3 bases, and 4 bases had no gene match. The CDR3 covers 14 residues. The full variable domain, rest sourced from reference TRBV19 and TRBJ1-2, is DGGITQSPKYLFRKEGQNVTLSCEQNLNHDAMYWYRQDPGQGLRLIYYSQIVNDFQKGDIAEGYSVSREKKESFPLTVTSAQKNPTAFYLCASSIGQAHYGYTFGSGTRLTVV.

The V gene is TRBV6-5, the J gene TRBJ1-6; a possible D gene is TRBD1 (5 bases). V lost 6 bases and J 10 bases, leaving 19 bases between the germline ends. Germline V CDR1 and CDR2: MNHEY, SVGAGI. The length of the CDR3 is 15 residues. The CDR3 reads CASREARARGSPLHF. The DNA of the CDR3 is TGTGCCAGCAGGGAGGCGAGGGCCCGGGGGTCACCCCTCCACTTT.

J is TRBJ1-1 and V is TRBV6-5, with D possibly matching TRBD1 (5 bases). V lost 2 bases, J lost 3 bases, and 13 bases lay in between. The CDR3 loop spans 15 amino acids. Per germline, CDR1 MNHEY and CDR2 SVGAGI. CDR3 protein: CASSYRWGGDTEAFF. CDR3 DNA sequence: TGTGCCAGCAGTTACAGGTGGGGAGGGGACACTGAAGCTTTCTTT.